These T cell receptor beta chains were read from a single sample in a study of T cell changes during pregnancy in multiple sclerosis. Some clones are missing from TCRdb's copy, which holds only in-frame ones; the method was immunoSEQ multiplex PCR. Of some 94,000 clones listed, approximately 89% are singletons. Sequenced here: peripheral blood, sampled in the first trimester of pregnancy. The receptors were gathered from a female donor in good health, enrolled as a control in a pregnancy study. CDR3s include the opening cysteine and the closing phenylalanine or tryptophan. The D gene is left open where the match is weak. Size is omitted from some rows. Given values are once, few, many or a class for expanded clones.

.	TRBV6-4	medium-sized	TRBJ2-3	TGTGCCAGCAGCTCCGGGACTAGCACAGATACGCAGTATTTT	CASSSGTSTDTQYF
TRBD2	TRBV27	.	TRBJ2-7	TGTGCCAGTCGGACTAGCGTCCACGAGCAGTACTTC	CASRTSVHEQYF
TRBD2	TRBV7-8	.	TRBJ2-5	TGTGCCAGCAGCTCCAGACTAGCGGGGGCAGAGACCCAGTACTTC	CASSSRLAGAETQYF
.	TRBV7-7	.	TRBJ2-7	TGTGCTAGCAGCCCGGAGGGGGCCCCCTCCTACGAGCAGTACTTC	CASSPEGAPSYEQYF
.	TRBV28	once	TRBJ1-1	TGTGCCATTGGACAGCCCATGAACACTGAAGCTTTCTTT	CAIGQPMNTEAFF
.	TRBV11-2	.	TRBJ2-5	TGTGCCAGCACCCGATCGGCTAGCGTGAAGCAAGAGACCCAGTACTTC	CASTRSASVKQETQYF
.	TRBV7-3	.	TRBJ1-1	TGTGCCAGCAGCTCCGGGTGGAACACTGAAGCTTTCTTT	CASSSGWNTEAFF
.	TRBV4-3	.	TRBJ1-1	TGCGCCAGCAGCCCCCAACAGGGCTCGAACACTGAAGCTTTCTTT	CASSPQQGSNTEAFF
.	TRBV6-5	.	TRBJ2-7	TGTGCCAGCAGTTACACCGCCGGGACACCTTACGAGCAGTACTTC	CASSYTAGTPYEQYF
TRBD2	TRBV11-2	once	TRBJ2-1	TGTGCCAGCAGCTTAGGGCTAGCGGGGGGGGAGCAGTTCTTC	CASSLGLAGGEQFF
TRBD1	TRBV5-4	few	TRBJ2-7	TGTGCCAGCAGCTCCAGGGGGACCTACGAGCAGTACTTC	CASSSRGTYEQYF
TRBD1	TRBV6-1	.	TRBJ2-1	TGTGCCAGCAGCCCGGACAGGGCGAGGGACAATGAGCAGTTCTTC	CASSPDRARDNEQFF
TRBD2	TRBV14	.	TRBJ2-3	TGTGCCAGCAGCCTTAGCGGGGGGTACCCCACAGATACGCAGTATTTT	CASSLSGGYPTDTQYF
.	TRBV18	.	TRBJ2-6	TGTGCCAGCTCACCAACAGACTCTGGGGCCAACGTCCTGACTTTC	CASSPTDSGANVLTF
.	TRBV11-2	.	TRBJ1-1	TGTGCCAGCAGCTTACAGGGGAACACTGAAGCTTTCTTT	CASSLQGNTEAFF
TRBD2	TRBV11-3	few	TRBJ2-1	TGTGCCAGCAGCCAGCGGGGTACGGGGGGGAATGAGCAGTTCTTC	CASSQRGTGGNEQFF
TRBD1	TRBV4-1	.	TRBJ2-3	TGCGCCAGCAGCCGACCACAGGGGGATACGCAGTATTTT	CASSRPQGDTQYF
.	TRBV18	once	TRBJ2-6	TGTGCCAGCTCACCATTGGCAGGGGCGAACTCTGGGGCCAACGTCCTGACTTTC	CASSPLAGANSGANVLTF
.	TRBV4-1	.	TRBJ1-2	TGCGCCAGCAGCCAAGCCCCTGGGGGGGGCACTTCTAACTATGGCTACACCTTC	CASSQAPGGGTSNYGYTF